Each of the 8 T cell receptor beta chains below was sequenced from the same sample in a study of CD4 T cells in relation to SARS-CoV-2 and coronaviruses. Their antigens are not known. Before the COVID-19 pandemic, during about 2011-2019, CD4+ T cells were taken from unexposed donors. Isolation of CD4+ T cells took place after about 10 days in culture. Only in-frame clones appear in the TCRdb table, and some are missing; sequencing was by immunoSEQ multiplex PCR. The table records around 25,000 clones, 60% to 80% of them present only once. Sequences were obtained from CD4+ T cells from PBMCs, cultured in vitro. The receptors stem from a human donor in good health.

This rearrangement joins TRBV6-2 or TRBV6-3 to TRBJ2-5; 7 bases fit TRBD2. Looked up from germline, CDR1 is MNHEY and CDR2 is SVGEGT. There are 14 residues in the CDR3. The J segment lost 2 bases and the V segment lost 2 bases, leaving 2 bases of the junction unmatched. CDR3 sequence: CASSYRRGQETQYF. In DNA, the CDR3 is TGTGCCAGCAGTTACCGGCGGGGGCAAGAGACCCAGTACTTC.

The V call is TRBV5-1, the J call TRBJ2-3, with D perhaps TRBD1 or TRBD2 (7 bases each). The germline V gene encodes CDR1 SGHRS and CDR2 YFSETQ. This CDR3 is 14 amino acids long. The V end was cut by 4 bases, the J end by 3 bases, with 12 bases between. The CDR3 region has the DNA TGCGCCAGCAGCCCAGGGGGGGGAACAGATACGCAGTATTTT. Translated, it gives CASSPGGGTDTQYF.

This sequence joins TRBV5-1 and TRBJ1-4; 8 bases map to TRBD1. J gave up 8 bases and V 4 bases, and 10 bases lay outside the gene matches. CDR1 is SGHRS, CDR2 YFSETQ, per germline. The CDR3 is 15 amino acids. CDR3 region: CASSVLQGAGEKLFF. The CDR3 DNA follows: TGCGCCAGCAGCGTCCTCCAGGGGGCGGGGGAAAAACTGTTTTTT.

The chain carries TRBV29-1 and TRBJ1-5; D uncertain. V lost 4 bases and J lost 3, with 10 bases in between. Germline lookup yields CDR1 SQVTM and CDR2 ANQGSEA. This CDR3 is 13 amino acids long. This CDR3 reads CSVGAGYNQPQHF. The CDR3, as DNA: TGCAGCGTTGGGGCAGGTTACAATCAGCCCCAGCATTTT. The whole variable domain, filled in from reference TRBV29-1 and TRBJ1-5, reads SAVISQKPSRDICQRGTSLTIQCQVDSQVTMMFWYRQQPGQSLTLIATANQGSEATYESGFVIDKFPISRPNLTFSTLTVSNMSPEDSSIYLCSVGAGYNQPQHFGDGTRLSIL.

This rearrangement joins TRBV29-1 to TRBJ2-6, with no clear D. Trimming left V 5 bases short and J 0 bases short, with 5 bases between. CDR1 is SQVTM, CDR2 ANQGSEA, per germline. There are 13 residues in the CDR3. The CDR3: CSVSSSGANVLTF. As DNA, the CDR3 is TGCAGCGTTTCGAGCTCTGGGGCCAACGTCCTGACTTTC.

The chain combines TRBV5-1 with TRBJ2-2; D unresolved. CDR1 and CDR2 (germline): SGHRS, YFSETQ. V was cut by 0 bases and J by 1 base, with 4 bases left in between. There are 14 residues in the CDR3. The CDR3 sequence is CASSLEMNTGELFF. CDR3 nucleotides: TGCGCCAGCAGCTTGGAGATGAACACCGGGGAGCTGTTTTTT.

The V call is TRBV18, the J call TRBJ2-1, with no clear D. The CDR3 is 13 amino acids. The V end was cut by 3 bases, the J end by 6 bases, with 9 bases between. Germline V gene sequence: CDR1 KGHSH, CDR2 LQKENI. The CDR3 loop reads CASSPPGTNEQFF. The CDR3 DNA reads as TGTGCCAGCTCACCGCCAGGAACCAATGAGCAGTTCTTC.

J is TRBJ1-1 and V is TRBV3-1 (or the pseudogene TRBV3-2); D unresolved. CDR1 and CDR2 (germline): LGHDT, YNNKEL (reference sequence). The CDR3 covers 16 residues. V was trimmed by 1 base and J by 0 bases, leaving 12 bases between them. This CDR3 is CASSQVGQLLNTEAFF. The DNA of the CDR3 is TGTGCCAGCAGCCAAGTAGGGCAGCTACTGAACACTGAAGCTTTCTTT.